The 22 T cell receptor beta chains below were found in one sample sequenced in a study of cytomegalovirus exposure and HLA in healthy donors. The PCR contained 60 Vbeta and 13 Jbeta primers. The method was immunoSEQ multiplex PCR; TCRdb's version includes in-frame clones alone and lacks a portion of them. The sample consists of 250,000 to 350,000 clones, approximately 90% of them appearing once. Material: PBMCs. These receptors originate from a man aged 35 to 55 in good health and CMV-seropositive.

This sequence joins TRBV10-3 and TRBJ2-7; tentatively, D is TRBD2 (5 bases). Trimming stripped 5 bases from V and 4 bases from J, with 15 bases between. The germline gives CDR1 ENHRY, CDR2 SYGVKD. This CDR3 spans 14 amino acids. CDR3 amino acids: CAISSSSGDYEQYF. CDR3 coding DNA: TGTGCCATCAGTTCTTCTTCCGGGGATTACGAGCAGTACTTC.

The genes are TRBV5-1 and TRBJ2-5; TRBD1 is a possible D gene (6 bases). The J call may not be correct, given that the DNA end is closer to TRBJ2-7. This CDR3 is built from 16 residues. Germline CDR1 and CDR2: SGHRS and YFSETQ. In DNA, the CDR3 is TGCGCCAGCAGCTTGGCCCGACAGGCGAAGTCGTACGAGCAGTACTTC. Its protein is CASSLARQAKSYEQYF.

V gene TRBV5-1 combines with J gene TRBJ2-5, with TRBD2 matching over 9 bases. V shed 6 bases and J 4 bases; nucleotides not matched to a gene: 7. The CDR3 loop spans 14 amino acids. CDR1 is SGHRS, CDR2 YFSETQ, per germline. This chain's CDR3 is CASNSGSPGETQYF. The DNA for the CDR3 is TGCGCCAGCAATAGCGGGAGCCCCGGAGAGACCCAGTACTTC.

The chain employs TRBV9 and TRBJ2-7; tentatively, D is TRBD1 (5 bases). Germline-derived CDR1 and CDR2 are SGDLS and YYNGEE. The CDR3 consists of 16 residues. The ends were cut back, 0 bases at V and 2 bases at J, with 15 bases in the middle. The CDR3 DNA is TGTGCCAGCAGCGTAGCTCCCAGGGCCGATACCTACGAGCAGTACTTC. It yields the protein CASSVAPRADTYEQYF.

The chain employs TRBV19 and TRBJ2-1; 13 nucleotides align to TRBD2. Germline V gives CDR1 LNHDA, CDR2 SQIVND (reference sequence). CDR3 size: 15 residues. With V trimmed by 6 bases and J by 3 bases, 2 bases remained unmatched. DNA for the CDR3: TGTGCCAGTAGACTAGCGGGGGGGGGCTACAATGAGCAGTTCTTC. Protein: CASRLAGGGYNEQFF.

The rearrangement joins TRBV10-3 to TRBJ1-3; 10 nucleotides match TRBD1. The length of the CDR3 is 17 residues. Germline V gene lookup returns CDR1 ENHRY and CDR2 SYGVKD. Trimming at V came to 0 bases and at J to 2 bases, leaving 4 bases not matched to a gene. This chain's CDR3 is CAISESGTGVTGNTIYF. Here the CDR3 DNA reads TGTGCCATCAGTGAGTCCGGGACAGGGGTTACTGGAAACACCATATATTTT.

This clone was counted only a few times. The gene calls are TRBV19 and TRBJ1-5; D gene uncertain. Germline V gene lookup returns CDR1 LNHDA and CDR2 SQIVND (reference sequence). V was clipped by 5 bases and J by 4 bases, with 15 bases between them. The CDR3 has 15 residues. The CDR3, as DNA: TGTGCCAGTAGTCCCCGTGGCAGGCTTAATCAGCCCCAGCATTTT. Its translation: CASSPRGRLNQPQHF.

V usage is TRBV7-9 and J usage is TRBJ2-7, with TRBD1 matching 7 bases. From germline, CDR1 is SEHNR and CDR2 FQNEAQ (reference sequence). This CDR3 has 16 amino acids. V gave up 0 bases and J gave up 2 bases; unmatched junction bases: 7. The chain's CDR3 is CASSLAPGQFAYEQYF. The CDR3 DNA reads TGTGCCAGCAGCTTAGCGCCGGGACAGTTCGCCTACGAGCAGTACTTC.

V gene TRBV7-9 combines with J gene TRBJ1-2; no reliable D call. CDR1 is SEHNR, CDR2 FQNEAQ, per germline (reference sequence). The CDR3 has 11 residues. Between the trimmed V and J ends, which lost 5 bases and 4 bases, there was a span of 5 bases. CDR3 sequence: CASSPGYGYTF. The CDR3 region has the DNA TGTGCCAGCAGCCCGGGCTATGGCTACACCTTC.

The chain carries TRBV4-1 and TRBJ2-7; 11 positions match TRBD1. The CDR3 is 17 residues long. CDR1 is MGHRA, CDR2 YSYEKL, per germline. V lost 1 base, J lost 4 bases, and 9 bases stayed unmatched. CDR3 region: CASSQGGRTGGVYEQYF. CDR3 in DNA: TGCGCCAGCAGCCAAGGTGGACGGACAGGGGGCGTGTACGAGCAGTACTTC.

The chain links TRBV5-5 to TRBJ2-7, with D possibly being TRBD1 (6 bases). The CDR3 extends over 18 amino acids. Germline assignment: CDR1 SGHKS and CDR2 YYEKEE (reference sequence). V gave up 4 bases and J gave up 2 bases, with 25 bases separating them. CDR3 in DNA: TGTGCCAGCAGCCCATCTGGCGTAGGACAGTACAAGACCTACGAGCAGTACTTC. It translates to CASSPSGVGQYKTYEQYF.

This clone turned up a few times. The chain couples TRBV28 to TRBJ2-7; TRBD2 matches 11 bases. This CDR3 contains 20 residues. The germline V gene has CDR1 MDHEN and CDR2 SYDVKM. With V trimmed by 1 base and J by 7 bases, 21 bases remained unmatched. The CDR3 loop reads CASSLSTARASGRNVREQYF. Written as DNA, the CDR3 is TGTGCCAGCAGTTTATCTACAGCCCGCGCTAGCGGGAGGAACGTACGAGAGCAGTACTTC.

The chain recombines TRBV4-1 with TRBJ2-5; 12 positions match TRBD2. The J call is uncertain, as TRBJ2-7 better fits the DNA end. The CDR3 contains 15 residues. Germline CDR1 and CDR2: MGHRA and YSYEKL. The CDR3 sequence is CASSLRLAGEYEQYF. The CDR3 nucleotides are TGCGCCAGCAGCCTTAGACTAGCGGGAGAATACGAGCAGTACTTC.

This chain uses TRBV5-1 with TRBJ2-1, with 11 bases matching TRBD2. The CDR3 sequence is 15 residues long. Losses at the gene ends were 4 bases for V and 4 bases for J; bases not matched to a gene: 4. Germline assignment: CDR1 SGHRS and CDR2 YFSETQ. The CDR3 spells CASSTGTSGYNEQFF. Written as DNA, the CDR3 is TGCGCCAGCAGCACAGGGACTAGCGGATACAATGAGCAGTTCTTC.

Remarks on this clone: A much larger clone differs from this one at a single base, so this may be a read error. The chain uses TRBV11-3 and TRBJ2-7, with 7 bases fitting TRBD1. The V gene's germline CDR1 is SGHNT and CDR2 YENEEA. The CDR3 consists of 13 residues. Trimming removed 3 bases from V and 2 bases from J; junction bases left unmatched: 1. CDR3 sequence reads: CASSLGQPYEQYF. For the CDR3, the DNA is TGTGCCAGCAGCTTGGGACAGCCCTACGAGCAGTACTTC. Using reference TRBV11-3 and TRBJ2-7 for the parts outside the CDR3, the full variable domain is EAGVVQSPRYKIIEKKQPVAFWCNPISGHNTLYWYLQNLGQGPELLIRYENEEAVDDSQLPKDRFSAERLKGVDSTLKIQPAELGDSAVYLCASSLGQPYEQYFGPGTRLTVT.

A single count supports this clone. The rearrangement links TRBV11-2 to TRBJ2-7; D gene uncertain. V shed 3 bases and J shed 7 bases, with 16 bases lying between them. The CDR3 has 14 residues. CDR1 is SGHAT and CDR2 is FQNNGV in the germline V gene. The CDR3 nucleotides are TGTGCCAGCAGCTTCGTTGGGCCCACTTTTGAGCAGTACTTC. Translated: CASSFVGPTFEQYF. The full variable domain, its missing parts supplied by reference TRBV11-2 and TRBJ2-7, is EAGVAQSPRYKIIEKRQSVAFWCNPISGHATLYWYQQILGQGPKLLIQFQNNGVVDDSQLPKDRFSAERLKGVDSTLKIQPAKLEDSAVYLCASSFVGPTFEQYFGPGTRLTVT.

This chain links TRBV19 with TRBJ2-3; TRBD2 agrees at 7 bases. Germline V gene sequence: CDR1 LNHDA, CDR2 SQIVND (reference sequence). V gave up 5 bases and J gave up 4 bases; unmatched junction bases: 12. The CDR3 extends over 16 amino acids. The chain's CDR3 is CASSFPGTIGPDTQYF. The CDR3 DNA reads as TGTGCCAGTAGTTTTCCCGGGACTATCGGTCCAGATACGCAGTATTTT. Looking up the rest from reference TRBV19 and TRBJ2-3 gives the full variable domain: DGGITQSPKYLFRKEGQNVTLSCEQNLNHDAMYWYRQDPGQGLRLIYYSQIVNDFQKGDIAEGYSVSREKKESFPLTVTSAQKNPTAFYLCASSFPGTIGPDTQYFGPGTRLTVL.

Note on this clone: The same CDR3 can be traced to other DNA sequences in this sample. The rearrangement joins TRBV5-1 to TRBJ1-1, with D possibly being TRBD1 (5 bases). The germline V gene encodes CDR1 SGHRS and CDR2 YFSETQ. Deletions cut 1 base from V and 2 bases from J, with 9 bases between. This CDR3 has 14 residues. The CDR3 region has the DNA TGCGCCAGCAGCTTGACAGGTTCTAACACTGAAGCTTTCTTT. This sequence encodes CASSLTGSNTEAFF.

V and J are TRBV5-1 and TRBJ2-5; 10 bases fit TRBD1. CDR1 is SGHRS, CDR2 YFSETQ, per germline. Trimming took 4 bases from V and 5 from J; bases not matched to a gene: 2. The CDR3 runs 13 residues. The CDR3 is CASSPGQGETQYF. CDR3 nucleotide sequence: TGCGCCAGCAGCCCGGGACAGGGGGAGACCCAGTACTTC.

The CDR3 loop is CATTRDRADQETQYF. The CDR3 nucleotides are TGTGCCACGACACGGGACAGGGCCGACCAAGAGACCCAGTACTTC. This chain joins TRBV2 and TRBJ2-5; 9 bases align to TRBD1. Germline lookup yields CDR1 SNHLY and CDR2 FYNNEI. This CDR3 contains 15 residues. V lost 10 bases and J lost 0; bases outside the gene matches: 9.

Concerning this clone: At the DNA level, this CDR3 is encoded by other sequences in the same sample as well. This CDR3 reads CASSQAQGQETQYF. The CDR3 DNA is TGCGCCAGCAGCCAAGCGCAGGGGCAAGAGACCCAGTACTTC. The chain has TRBV4-1 and TRBJ2-5, with D possibly TRBD1 on 6 matching bases. Trimming shortened V by 1 base and J by 2 bases, and 8 bases separated the two germline ends. Germline CDR1 reads MGHRA; CDR2 reads YSYEKL. This CDR3 is built from 14 residues.

V and J are TRBV20-1 and TRBJ2-7; the D is unclear. The CDR3 is made up of 10 amino acids. The germline V and J ends were trimmed by 3 bases and 7 bases, with 7 bases remaining between them. The V gene's germline CDR1 is DFQATT and CDR2 SNEGSKA (reference sequence). CDR3 region: CSARSDEQYF. The CDR3 DNA reads as TGCAGTGCTAGGAGTGATGAGCAGTACTTC.